The rows below give T cell receptor beta chains drawn from one sample of a study of blood T cell repertoires in COVID-19. Here immunoSEQ multiplex PCR was the method, and the copy in TCRdb shows in-frame clones only, minus some. The sample lists fewer than 400,000 clones; about four fifths were seen once. Sequencing was performed on peripheral blood. The receptors here all came from a man aged 25 to 45 with active or convalescent COVID-19. CDR3s include the opening cysteine and the closing phenylalanine or tryptophan. A D gene is named only where the DNA matches it firmly. A row's size may be missing; if present it is once, few, many or a size class.

CDR3 DNA: TGTGCCAGCAGCTTAGGAGGGACAGTCGGCTACGAGCAGTACTTC
CDR3 protein: CASSLGGTVGYEQYF
clone size: once
V gene: TRBV7-9
D gene: TRBD1
J gene: TRBJ2-7

CDR3 DNA: TGTGCCAGCAGTACCCAGGGGAGTCTTGGCTACACCTTC
CDR3 protein: CASSTQGSLGYTF
clone size: few
V gene: TRBV12-3/TRBV12-4
D gene: NA
J gene: TRBJ1-2

CDR3 DNA: TGTGCCAGCTCACCCGCCGCAGGACTCGGCCCCACAGATACGCAGTATTTT
CDR3 protein: CASSPAAGLGPTDTQYF
clone size: NA
V gene: TRBV18
D gene: NA
J gene: TRBJ2-3

CDR3 DNA: TGTGCCAGCAGCCCGTACTTTGCGGGAGGATTCCAAGAGACCCAGTACTTC
CDR3 protein: CASSPYFAGGFQETQYF
clone size: NA
V gene: TRBV7-9
D gene: TRBD2
J gene: TRBJ2-5

CDR3 DNA: TGCGCCAGCAGCTTGGGAGGCTCCGCCCTGGAGACCCAGTACTTC
CDR3 protein: CASSLGGSALETQYF
clone size: NA
V gene: TRBV5-1
D gene: NA
J gene: TRBJ2-5

CDR3 DNA: TGTGCCACGAAGCGCCCCGGGGTCCTTGGTGGCTACACCTTC
CDR3 protein: CATKRPGVLGGYTF
clone size: NA
V gene: TRBV6-5
D gene: NA
J gene: TRBJ1-2

CDR3 DNA: TGTGCCAGCAGCGACAGGGTTAACGTTAACACTGAAGCTTTCTTT
CDR3 protein: CASSDRVNVNTEAFF
clone size: NA
V gene: TRBV27
D gene: TRBD1
J gene: TRBJ1-1

CDR3 DNA: TGCGCCAGCACCTGGACAGGGGCTAATGAAAAACTGTTTTTT
CDR3 protein: CASTWTGANEKLFF
clone size: once
V gene: TRBV5-1
D gene: TRBD1
J gene: TRBJ1-4

CDR3 DNA: TGTGCCAGCAGTTACATTAGCGGGACCACCGGGGAGCTGTTTTTT
CDR3 protein: CASSYISGTTGELFF
clone size: NA
V gene: TRBV6-5
D gene: TRBD2
J gene: TRBJ2-2

CDR3 DNA: TGTGCCAGCAGCTTGTTTGGGCAATATAGCAATCAGCCCCAGCATTTT
CDR3 protein: CASSLFGQYSNQPQHF
clone size: NA
V gene: TRBV5-8
D gene: NA
J gene: TRBJ1-5

CDR3 DNA: TGTGCCGCAACCGACGGCGGGCCCCAGCATTTT
CDR3 protein: CAATDGGPQHF
clone size: NA
V gene: TRBV30
D gene: NA
J gene: TRBJ1-5

CDR3 DNA: TGTGCCATCAATTCGGACAGGGGGTACTATGGCTACACCTTC
CDR3 protein: CAINSDRGYYGYTF
clone size: NA
V gene: TRBV10-3
D gene: TRBD1
J gene: TRBJ1-2

CDR3 DNA: TGTGCCAGCAGCGAGGAGGGAAGTGGGACCGGGGAGCTGTTTTTT
CDR3 protein: CASSEEGSGTGELFF
clone size: NA
V gene: TRBV9
D gene: NA
J gene: TRBJ2-2

CDR3 DNA: TGTGCCAGCTCACCCGAGACACTTCTCTCGAACACCGGGGAGCTGTTTTTT
CDR3 protein: CASSPETLLSNTGELFF
clone size: NA
V gene: TRBV18
D gene: NA
J gene: TRBJ2-2

CDR3 DNA: TGTGCCAGCAGTTCCTTCCTGAGGAACACTGAAGCTTTCTTT
CDR3 protein: CASSSFLRNTEAFF
clone size: NA
V gene: TRBV6-5
D gene: NA
J gene: TRBJ1-1

CDR3 DNA: TGTGCCAGCAGTCCCCCAGGGGGCGGCTACGGCTACACCTTC
CDR3 protein: CASSPPGGGYGYTF
clone size: NA
V gene: TRBV28
D gene: TRBD1
J gene: TRBJ1-2

CDR3 DNA: TGTGCCACCAGGGCCCGGGACTCTTCCCCCGAGCAGTACTTC
CDR3 protein: CATRARDSSPEQYF
clone size: NA
V gene: TRBV15
D gene: NA
J gene: TRBJ2-7

CDR3 DNA: TGTGCCTGGAAAGGGGATTATAGCAATCAGCCCCAGCATTTT
CDR3 protein: CAWKGDYSNQPQHF
clone size: NA
V gene: TRBV30
D gene: NA
J gene: TRBJ1-5

CDR3 DNA: TGTGCCAGCAGCTCAACCCCCGGGGAGGACACTGAAGCTTTCTTT
CDR3 protein: CASSSTPGEDTEAFF
clone size: NA
V gene: TRBV5-7
D gene: NA
J gene: TRBJ1-1

CDR3 DNA: TGTGCCAGCAGTTCCGGACAGGGCAGTCTTGAGGAGACCCAGTACTTC
CDR3 protein: CASSSGQGSLEETQYF
clone size: NA
V gene: TRBV2
D gene: TRBD1
J gene: TRBJ2-5

CDR3 DNA: TGCGCCAGCAGCGCGGTAGGACAGGGTTTTGACACTGAAGCTTTCTTT
CDR3 protein: CASSAVGQGFDTEAFF
clone size: NA
V gene: TRBV5-1
D gene: TRBD1
J gene: TRBJ1-1

CDR3 DNA: TGTGCCAGCAGGGAAAGGAGGGAAGGGAACAATCAGCCCCAGCATTTT
CDR3 protein: CASRERREGNNQPQHF
clone size: NA
V gene: TRBV6-6
D gene: NA
J gene: TRBJ1-5

CDR3 DNA: TGTGCCACCAGCGCAGCGGGGGCTGGGGCCAACGTCCTGACTTTC
CDR3 protein: CATSAAGAGANVLTF
clone size: NA
V gene: TRBV15
D gene: TRBD2
J gene: TRBJ2-6

CDR3 DNA: TGTGCCAGCAGGAACGGACAGGGGAACACCGGGGAGCTGTTTTTT
CDR3 protein: CASRNGQGNTGELFF
clone size: NA
V gene: TRBV2
D gene: TRBD1
J gene: TRBJ2-2

CDR3 DNA: TGTGCCAGCACCCAAGGCGGCTCAGATACGCAGTATTTT
CDR3 protein: CASTQGGSDTQYF
clone size: NA
V gene: TRBV6-5
D gene: NA
J gene: TRBJ2-3

CDR3 DNA: TGTGCCAGCAGTGAATTTGTTAGCGGGAACGGGGAGCTGTTTTTT
CDR3 protein: CASSEFVSGNGELFF
clone size: NA
V gene: TRBV2
D gene: TRBD2
J gene: TRBJ2-2

CDR3 DNA: TGTGCCAGCAGTCCGGGACAGATGAACACTGAAGCTTTCTTT
CDR3 protein: CASSPGQMNTEAFF
clone size: NA
V gene: TRBV7-2
D gene: TRBD1
J gene: TRBJ1-1

CDR3 DNA: TGTGCCAGCAGTGAGAGGACAGGAAATAACTATGGCTACACCTTC
CDR3 protein: CASSERTGNNYGYTF
clone size: NA
V gene: TRBV6-2/TRBV6-3
D gene: TRBD1
J gene: TRBJ1-2

CDR3 DNA: TGTGCCAGCACCCTTATTGGTCCCGGGAGCTCCTATAATTCACCCCTCCACTTT
CDR3 protein: CASTLIGPGSSYNSPLHF
clone size: few
V gene: TRBV27
D gene: NA
J gene: TRBJ1-6

CDR3 DNA: TGTGCCAGCAGCTTAAGGGACAGACAGCAGTACTTC
CDR3 protein: CASSLRDRQQYF
clone size: NA
V gene: TRBV7-9
D gene: TRBD1
J gene: TRBJ2-7

CDR3 DNA: TGTGCCAGCAGTTACTCGCCGGGAGGGATATATGGCTACACCTTC
CDR3 protein: CASSYSPGGIYGYTF
clone size: NA
V gene: TRBV6-5
D gene: NA
J gene: TRBJ1-2

CDR3 DNA: TGTGCCAGCAGCGTAACAGGCTCGGGGGCCGGGGAGCTGTTTTTT
CDR3 protein: CASSVTGSGAGELFF
clone size: NA
V gene: TRBV9
D gene: NA
J gene: TRBJ2-2

CDR3 DNA: TGTGCCATCAGTGAGCAACCCATTGGACCGGGGGCGAACACCGGGGAGCTGTTTTTT
CDR3 protein: CAISEQPIGPGANTGELFF
clone size: NA
V gene: TRBV10-3
D gene: NA
J gene: TRBJ2-2

CDR3 DNA: TGTGCCAGCAGGGAGGCCCCGACGGTGGAGCAGTACTTC
CDR3 protein: CASREAPTVEQYF
clone size: few
V gene: TRBV28
D gene: NA
J gene: TRBJ2-7

CDR3 DNA: TGTGCCAGCAGCCAAAACGGGGGGGAAAAACTGTTTTTT
CDR3 protein: CASSQNGGEKLFF
clone size: NA
V gene: TRBV7-2
D gene: NA
J gene: TRBJ1-4

CDR3 DNA: TGCGCCAGCAGCCAGTTTCCTGCAGGCTCCCCGCGAAACACCATATATTTT
CDR3 protein: CASSQFPAGSPRNTIYF
clone size: NA
V gene: TRBV4-1
D gene: NA
J gene: TRBJ1-3

CDR3 DNA: TGCGCCAGCAGCCAAGACAGGGTAGGAAGCAATCAGCCCCAGCATTTT
CDR3 protein: CASSQDRVGSNQPQHF
clone size: NA
V gene: TRBV4-3
D gene: NA
J gene: TRBJ1-5